Below are 31 T cell receptor beta chains sequenced from a single sample in a study of tumor-infiltrating lymphocytes in primary liver carcinoma (dated by TCRdb to about 2017). Without any cell sorting, total RNA and DNA were co-extracted from roughly 18-30 mg of bulk tissue using the AllPrep DNA/RNA mini kit. Sequencing took place on an Illumina HiSeq 2500. TCRbeta-specific cDNA was reverse-transcribed from around 500 ng total RNA using a constant-region primer and ProtoScript II reverse transcriptase. Three nested multiplex PCR rounds, following a slightly modified ARM-PCR procedure, were used to build the TCRbeta libraries. Each of the first two PCR rounds ran for approximately 10 cycles using multiplex TRBV1-TRBV30 forward primers together with a Cbeta reverse primer. TCRdb's own reprocessing of the public reads used fastp at Q25 and MiXCR and kept productive beta chains. When rows share a CDR3 protein, they turn into one entry using the most common DNA and genes. For this sample there are approximately 76,000 distinct CDR3 sequences; about two thirds appear just once. Jointly, the top ten make up roughly 15% of the sample.

The specimen was liver tumor tissue from sampling region 4. This sample's cell subset or site label indicates: tumor region T4, right-lateral pole. The receptor source for this set is a woman aged 55-70 years with primary liver carcinoma and hepatitis B virus infection.

In the case of this clonotype: A junction end diverges from the germline sequence, so it may reflect a read error. V and J are TRBV11-2 and TRBJ1-4; D not resolved. This CDR3 is 17 amino acids long. From germline, CDR1 is SGHAT and CDR2 FQNNGV. DNA for the CDR3: TGTGCCTGCAGCCTCACCCGACAAGCTGCAACTAATGAAAAACTGTTTTTT. This codes for CACSLTRQAATNEKLFF.

Comments on this clonotype: A read error may account for a junction end that differs from germline. CDR3 region: CASSQEDRNTGNTTYF. The CDR3 DNA reads TGCGCCAGCAGCCAAGAGGACAGGAATACTGGAAATACCACATATTTT. This chain links TRBV4-1 with TRBJ1-3; 7 nucleotides match TRBD1. Germline CDR1 is MGHRA and CDR2 is YSYEKL. The CDR3 has 16 residues.

Note on this clonotype: The junction shows a germline mismatch at one end, possibly a read error. The chain is built from TRBV4-2 and TRBJ2-7; D is perhaps TRBD2 (5 bases). The CDR3 length is 16 residues. Germline lookup yields CDR1 LGHNA and CDR2 YNFKEQ. CDR3 sequence: CAISQRTSGLSYEQYF. The CDR3 DNA is TGTGCCATCAGCCAACGGACCAGCGGCCTATCCTACGAGCAGTACTTC.

V gene TRBV20-1 combines with J gene TRBJ2-1, with a tentative D call TRBD1 (6 bases). Per germline, CDR1 DFQATT and CDR2 SNEGSKA (reference sequence). The CDR3 runs 15 residues. The V and J ends lost 2 bases and 6 bases respectively, with 17 bases between them. The CDR3 bases are TGCAGTGCTAGATCTCGACAGGTTTATGGCAATGAGCAGTTCTTC. It encodes CSARSRQVYGNEQFF.

Notes on this clonotype: A much larger clone is a single base away; this may be a read error. This chain connects TRBV28 to TRBJ2-7; no clear D gene. Trimming stripped 10 bases from V and 3 bases from J, with 13 bases between. Germline-derived CDR1 and CDR2 are MDHEN and SYDVKM. The CDR3 is made up of 12 amino acids. CDR3 DNA sequence: TGTGCCAACAGCAGTGGGGACTACGAGCAGTACTTC. Translation: CANSSGDYEQYF.

This chain uses TRBV29-1 with TRBJ2-1, with D tentatively TRBD2 (5 bases). The V gene's germline CDR1 is SQVTM and CDR2 ANQGSEA. Trimming shortened V by 3 bases and J by 7 bases, and 19 bases separated the two germline ends. The CDR3 has 15 residues. As DNA, the CDR3 is TGCAGCGTTGATGACGGGATTATCATGGGGAATGAGCAGTTCTTC. Protein: CSVDDGIIMGNEQFF.

Concerning this clonotype: Its ends do not fully match the called genes, so a read error is possible. This sequence joins TRBV6-6 and TRBJ1-1; no clear D. Germline lookup yields CDR1 MNHNY and CDR2 SVGAGI (reference sequence). The CDR3 contains 13 residues. The CDR3 loop is CTSSDTQYTEAFF. CDR3 bases: TGTACCAGTAGCGATACCCAGTACACTGAAGCTTTCTTT.

The rearrangement links TRBV7-3 to TRBJ2-7, with D hard to call. V was clipped by 10 bases and J by 7 bases, with 20 bases between them. This CDR3 spans 13 amino acids. Germline CDR1 reads SGHTA; CDR2 reads FQGTGA. CDR3 sequence: CANSLNRAQEQYF. CDR3 bases: TGTGCCAATAGCTTAAATCGGGCTCAAGAGCAGTACTTC.

The chain carries TRBV11-2 and TRBJ2-1; 7 nucleotides align to TRBD1. Unmatched junction bases numbered 20, after V lost 6 bases and J lost 9 bases. CDR3 length: 17 residues. Germline V gene sequence: CDR1 SGHAT, CDR2 FQNNGV. The chain's CDR3 is CASSLTHVQGYRGEQFF. The CDR3 DNA reads as TGTGCCAGCAGTTTAACCCACGTACAGGGATACAGGGGTGAGCAGTTCTTC.

Worth noting for this clonotype: One base away lies a much larger clone, so this may be a sequencing read error. The CDR3 nucleotides read TGTGCCAGCAACTCAGGGAGGGGAACCTACGAGCAGTACTTC. Protein: CASNSGRGTYEQYF. V gene TRBV28 combines with J gene TRBJ2-7; 7 bases fit TRBD2. This CDR3 is built from 14 residues. V lost 7 bases, J lost 2 bases, and 8 bases stayed unmatched. The germline V gene encodes CDR1 MDHEN and CDR2 SYDVKM.

This clonotype was observed once. Germline and junction disagree at one end, which may indicate a read error. The chain employs TRBV11-3 and TRBJ1-2; no clear D gene. CDR1 SGHNT and CDR2 YENEEA come from the germline V gene. This CDR3 has 14 residues. As DNA, the CDR3 is TGTGCCAGCAGCTTAGCATCGGTTCTTGATGGCTATACCTTC. Encoded protein: CASSLASVLDGYTF.

In regard to this clonotype: Possible read error: a much larger clone is one base away. The V and J genes are TRBV5-1 and TRBJ2-3, with D perhaps TRBD1 or TRBD2 (5 bases each). Trimming removed 3 bases from V and 2 bases from J, with 13 bases in between. This CDR3 has 15 residues. Looked up from germline, CDR1 is SGHRS and CDR2 is YFSETQ. The DNA of the CDR3 is TGCGCCAGCAGCTCCTCCGGGGCTAACACAGATACGCAGTATTTT. The encoded protein is CASSSSGANTDTQYF.

Comment on this clonotype: The junction shows a germline mismatch at one end, possibly a read error. The chain combines TRBV4-2 with TRBJ2-2; D possibly corresponds to TRBD1 (6 bases). CDR3 length: 15 amino acids. The germline V gene has CDR1 LGHNA and CDR2 YNFKEQ. The CDR3 reads CASSQDRGDTGELLF. The CDR3 DNA follows: TGTGCCAGCAGCCAAGACAGGGGTGATACCGGGGAGCTGCTCTTT.

Details on this clonotype: With a much larger clone just one base away, this may be a read error. The genes are TRBV5-1 and TRBJ2-7, with D maybe TRBD1 (5 bases). The germline gives CDR1 SGHRS, CDR2 YFSETQ. Trimming cost V 7 bases and J 0 bases, with 14 bases left between them. The CDR3 is 14 residues long. CDR3 nucleotide sequence: TGCGCCAGCGGATGCGACAGTTACTCCTACGAGCAGTACTTC. Amino acids: CASGCDSYSYEQYF.

This clonotype was detected once. The final CDR3 position lacks the conserved phenylalanine or tryptophan, pointing to a likely read error. This rearrangement joins TRBV6-1 to TRBJ2-7; tentative D call: TRBD2 (6 bases). Germline CDR1 MNHNS, CDR2 SASEGT. The CDR3 contains 15 residues. The CDR3 DNA is TGTACCAGCAGTGAAGGAGCTAGCGAAACCTACGAGCAGTACTTA. Its translation is CTSSEGASETYEQYL.

This clonotype has just a few counts. The chain recombines TRBV28 with TRBJ2-4; 11 positions agree with TRBD2. Germline V CDR1 and CDR2: MDHEN, SYDVKM. V was pared by 5 bases and J by 8 bases, with 14 bases of the junction left unmatched. The CDR3 consists of 17 residues. CDR3 region: CASSPSASGRIRYIQYF. CDR3 coding DNA: TGTGCCAGCAGTCCCAGCGCTAGCGGGAGGATTCGATACATTCAGTACTTC. The entire variable domain, with the rest obtained from reference TRBV28 and TRBJ2-4, is as follows: DVKVTQSSRYLVKRTGEKVFLECVQDMDHENMFWYRQDPGLGLRLIYFSYDVKMKEKGDIPEGYSVSREKKERFSLILESASTNQTSMYLCASSPSASGRIRYIQYFGAGTRLSVL.

J is TRBJ2-5 and V is TRBV6-4; 12 nucleotides agree with TRBD2. This CDR3 is built from 16 residues. The germline V gene has CDR1 MRHNA and CDR2 SNTAGT. With V trimmed by 2 bases and J by 4 bases, 5 bases remained unmatched. CDR3 DNA: TGTGCCAGCAGTGACGGAGCTAGCGGGAGGGCAGAGACCCAGTACTTC. Its protein is CASSDGASGRAETQYF.

With regard to this clonotype: The missing conserved phenylalanine or tryptophan at the end of this CDR3 makes a read error likely. Here the CDR3 DNA reads TGTGCCAGTAGCTTAGATAGGGCTGGGGGGCTGTTTTCT. This gives the protein CASSLDRAGGLFS. The rearrangement uses TRBV11-2 and TRBJ2-2; D tentatively reads TRBD1 or TRBD2 (5 bases each). The CDR3 has 13 residues. Per the germline V gene, CDR1 is SGHAT and CDR2 is FQNNGV.

CDR3 in DNA: TGTGCCAGCGGCAGGAGACTAGCGGGAGGGCCCGAGGATGAGCAGTTCTTC. Translating it yields CASGRRLAGGPEDEQFF. The V gene is TRBV11-2, the J gene TRBJ2-1; TRBD2 aligns across 14 bases. This CDR3 spans 17 amino acids. The germline gives CDR1 SGHAT, CDR2 FQNNGV. V lost 8 bases, J lost 8 bases, and 14 bases stayed unmatched.

The chain carries TRBV4-1 and TRBJ2-5; D is ambiguous. The CDR3 consists of 16 residues. V was clipped by 4 bases and J by 4 bases, with 19 bases between them. Per the germline V gene, CDR1 is MGHRA and CDR2 is YSYEKL. As DNA, the CDR3 is TGCGCCAGCAGCCTGGGTATTAGCAGGAGAGGAGAGACCCAGTACTTC. Residues: CASSLGISRRGETQYF.

For this clonotype: One end of the junction is discordant with germline, which a read error may explain. The chain links TRBV6-1 to TRBJ2-5; D is undetermined. Germline CDR1 reads MNHNS; CDR2 reads SASEGT. CDR3 length equals 13 residues. The DNA of the CDR3 is TGTGCCACCCTCGTACAGCACCAAGAGACCCAGTACTTT. It yields the protein CATLVQHQETQYF.

This clonotype was seen at least ten times. The genes are TRBV4-2 and TRBJ2-7; the match to TRBD1 covers 9 bases. Trimming at V came to 0 bases and at J to 4 bases, leaving 10 bases not matched to a gene. The germline CDR1 and CDR2 sequences are LGHNA and YNFKEQ. The CDR3 has 17 amino acids. CDR3 sequence (DNA): TGTGCCAGCAGCCAAGATCCCGTGGGACAGGGTGGTTACGAGCAGTACTTC. This translates into CASSQDPVGQGGYEQYF.

This clonotype was found once. The gene calls are TRBV7-9 and TRBJ2-5; D gene ambiguous. This CDR3 spans 12 amino acids. V was trimmed by 2 bases and J by 5 bases, leaving 6 bases between them. The germline CDR1 and CDR2 sequences are SEHNR and FQNEAQ (reference sequence). CDR3: CASSLTLETQYF. CDR3 nucleotides: TGTGCCAGCAGCTTAACCTTGGAGACCCAGTACTTC. Combining the CDR3 with reference TRBV7-9 and TRBJ2-5 gives the whole variable domain DTGVSQNPRHKITKRGQNVTFRCDPISEHNRLYWYRQTLGQGPEFLTYFQNEAQLEKSRLLSDRFSAERPKGSFSTLEIQRTEQGDSAMYLCASSLTLETQYFGPGTRLLVL.

The rearrangement joins TRBV11-2 to TRBJ2-7; D not resolved. Germline loops: CDR1 SGHAT, CDR2 FQNNGV. Trimming stripped 2 bases from V and 12 bases from J, with 23 bases between. This CDR3 is built from 15 residues. CDR3 sequence (DNA): TGTGCCAGCAGCTTAAACCCAGGCCATACGTCCGAGTGGTACTTC. Amino acid sequence: CASSLNPGHTSEWYF. The variable domain in full, completed from reference TRBV11-2 and TRBJ2-7, reads EAGVAQSPRYKIIEKRQSVAFWCNPISGHATLYWYQQILGQGPKLLIQFQNNGVVDDSQLPKDRFSAERLKGVDSTLKIQPAKLEDSAVYLCASSLNPGHTSEWYFGPGTRLTVT.

For this clonotype: A read error may account for a junction end that differs from germline. The CDR3 DNA follows: TGTGCCGGCAGCCAACGACAGCTGAATGAGCAATTCTTC. Its protein product is CAGSQRQLNEQFF. V and J are TRBV14 and TRBJ2-1; a weak D match, TRBD1 (5 bases). Germline V gene data show CDR1 as SGHDN and CDR2 as FVKESK. This CDR3 has 13 residues.

Concerning this clonotype: The conserved phenylalanine or tryptophan is not found at the CDR3 terminus, so this likely reflects a read error. The V call is TRBV11-3, the J call TRBJ2-5; D may be TRBD2 (5 bases). The CDR3 is 15 residues long. Germline assignment: CDR1 SGHNT and CDR2 YENEEA. CDR3 in DNA: TGTGCCAGCAGCTCCCGTCGGGGATACCAAGAAACCCAGTACCTC. Translation gives CASSSRRGYQETQYL.

A remark on this clonotype: The germline gene is not matched at one end of the junction; a read error may be the cause. The rearrangement links TRBV12-3 or TRBV12-4 to TRBJ1-5; D remains unclear. CDR3 size: 13 residues. The CDR3 sequence is CASSVEGQHPQHF. The CDR3 nucleotides are TGTGCCAGCAGCGTCGAAGGGCAGCACCCCCAGCATTTC.

Turning to this clonotype: The conserved phenylalanine or tryptophan normally closing the CDR3 is absent here, so this likely arose from a read error. The chain couples TRBV6-5 to TRBJ2-3; 7 nucleotides agree with TRBD2. The CDR3 runs 15 residues. In germline, CDR1 is MNHEY, CDR2 SVGAGI. Unmatched junction bases numbered 11, after V lost 6 bases and J lost 5 bases. Here the CDR3 DNA reads TGTGCCAGCAGGTTGAGCGGGATGATTATAGATACGCAGTATTCT. It is translated as CASRLSGMIIDTQYS.

In its sample, this clonotype was seen once. This chain uses TRBV6-6 with TRBJ1-5; D remains unclear. V lost 2 bases and J lost 5, with 10 bases in between. Germline CDR1 is MNHNY and CDR2 is SVGAGI (reference sequence). The CDR3 totals 14 residues. This CDR3 is CASSYGRYDQPQHF. The CDR3 nucleotides are TGTGCCAGCAGTTACGGCAGATACGATCAGCCCCAGCATTTT.

V gene TRBV29-1 combines with J gene TRBJ2-5, with 7 bases identical to TRBD1. This CDR3 contains 15 residues. Germline V gene data show CDR1 as SQVTM and CDR2 as ANQGSEA. The CDR3 is CKVEGQTGSIETQYF. The CDR3 region has the DNA TGCAAGGTTGAAGGCCAGACAGGGTCCATTGAGACCCAGTACTTC.

This clonotype was recorded many times. V and J are TRBV12-3 or TRBV12-4 and TRBJ2-5, with 8 positions matching TRBD1. The V and J ends lost 6 bases and 4 bases, in that order; junction bases with no gene match: 4. The length of the CDR3 is 13 residues. CDR3 amino acids: CASSLDRAETQYF. CDR3 DNA: TGTGCCAGCAGCCTGGACAGGGCAGAGACCCAGTACTTC.